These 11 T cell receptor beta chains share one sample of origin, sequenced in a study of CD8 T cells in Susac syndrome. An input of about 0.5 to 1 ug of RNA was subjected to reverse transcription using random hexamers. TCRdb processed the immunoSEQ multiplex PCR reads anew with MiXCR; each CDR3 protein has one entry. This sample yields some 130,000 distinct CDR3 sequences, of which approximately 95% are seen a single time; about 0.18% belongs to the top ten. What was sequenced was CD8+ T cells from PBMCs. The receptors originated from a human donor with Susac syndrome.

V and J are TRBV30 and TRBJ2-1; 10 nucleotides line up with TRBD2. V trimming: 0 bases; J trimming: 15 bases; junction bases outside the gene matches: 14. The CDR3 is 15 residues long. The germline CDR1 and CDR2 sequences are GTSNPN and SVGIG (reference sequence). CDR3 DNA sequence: TGTGCCTGGAGTGTAGGTTCGGCAGAACTAGCGGGGATGTTCTTC. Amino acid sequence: CAWSVGSAELAGMFF.

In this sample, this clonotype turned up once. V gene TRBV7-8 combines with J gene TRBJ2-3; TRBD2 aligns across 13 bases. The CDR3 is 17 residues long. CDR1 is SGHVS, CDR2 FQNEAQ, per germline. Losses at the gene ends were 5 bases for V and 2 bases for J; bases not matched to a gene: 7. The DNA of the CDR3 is TGTGCCAGCAGCAACGGGACTAGCGGGAACATCACAGATACGCAGTATTTT. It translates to CASSNGTSGNITDTQYF. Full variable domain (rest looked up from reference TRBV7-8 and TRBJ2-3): GAGVSQSPRYKVAKRGQDVALRCDPISGHVSLFWYQQALGQGPEFLTYFQNEAQLDKSGLPSDRFFAERPEGSVSTLKIQRTQQEDSAVYLCASSNGTSGNITDTQYFGPGTRLTVL.

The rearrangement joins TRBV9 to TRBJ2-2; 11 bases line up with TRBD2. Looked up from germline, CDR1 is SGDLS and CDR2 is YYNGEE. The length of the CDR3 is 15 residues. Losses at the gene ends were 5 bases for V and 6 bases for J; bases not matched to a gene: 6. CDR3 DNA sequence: TGTGCCAGCAGGAGCGCTAGCGGGAGGTCCGGGGAGCTGTTTTTT. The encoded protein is CASRSASGRSGELFF.

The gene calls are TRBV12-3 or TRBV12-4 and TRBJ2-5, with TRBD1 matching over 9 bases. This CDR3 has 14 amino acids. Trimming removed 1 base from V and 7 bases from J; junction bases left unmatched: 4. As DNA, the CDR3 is TGTGCCAGCAGTTTAGGGACAGGGGTAGGGACCCAGTACTTC. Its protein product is CASSLGTGVGTQYF.

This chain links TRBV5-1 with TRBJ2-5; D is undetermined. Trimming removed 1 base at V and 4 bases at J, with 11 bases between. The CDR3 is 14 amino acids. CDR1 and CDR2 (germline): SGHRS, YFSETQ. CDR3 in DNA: TGCGCCAGCAGCTTGATTTCTCCCGGAGAGACCCAGTACTTC. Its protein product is CASSLISPGETQYF.

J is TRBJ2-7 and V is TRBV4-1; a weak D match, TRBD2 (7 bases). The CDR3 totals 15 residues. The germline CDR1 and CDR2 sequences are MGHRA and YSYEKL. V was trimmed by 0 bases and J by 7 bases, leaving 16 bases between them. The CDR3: CASSQDRGGLREQYF. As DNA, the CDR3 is TGCGCCAGCAGCCAAGATAGGGGGGGGCTAAGGGAGCAGTACTTC.

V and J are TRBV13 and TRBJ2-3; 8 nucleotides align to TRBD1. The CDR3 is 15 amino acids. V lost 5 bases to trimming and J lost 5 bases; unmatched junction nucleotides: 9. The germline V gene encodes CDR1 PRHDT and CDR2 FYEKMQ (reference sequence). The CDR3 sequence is CASSPLGRGRDTQYF. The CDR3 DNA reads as TGTGCCAGCAGCCCTTTGGGCAGGGGGCGAGATACGCAGTATTTT.

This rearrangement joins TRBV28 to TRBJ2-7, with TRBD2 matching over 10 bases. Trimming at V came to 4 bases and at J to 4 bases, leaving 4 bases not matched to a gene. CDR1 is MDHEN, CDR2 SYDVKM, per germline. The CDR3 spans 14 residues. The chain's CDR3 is CASSYGLAAYEQYF. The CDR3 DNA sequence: TGTGCCAGCAGTTACGGACTAGCGGCTTACGAGCAGTACTTC.

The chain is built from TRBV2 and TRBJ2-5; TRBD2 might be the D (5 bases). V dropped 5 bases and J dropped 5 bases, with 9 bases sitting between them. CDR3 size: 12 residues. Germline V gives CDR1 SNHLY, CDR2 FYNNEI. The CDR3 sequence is CASSRGVETQYF. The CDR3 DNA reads TGTGCCAGCAGTCGGGGAGTGGAGACCCAGTACTTC. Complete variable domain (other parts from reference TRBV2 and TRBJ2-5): EPEVTQTPSHQVTQMGQEVILRCVPISNHLYFYWYRQILGQKVEFLVSFYNNEISEKSEIFDDQFSVERPDGSNFTLKIRSTKLEDSAMYFCASSRGVETQYFGPGTRLLVL.

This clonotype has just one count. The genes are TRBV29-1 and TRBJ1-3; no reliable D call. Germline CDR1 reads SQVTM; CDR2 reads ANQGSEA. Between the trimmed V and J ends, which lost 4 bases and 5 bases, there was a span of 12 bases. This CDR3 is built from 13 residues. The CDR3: CSVVSGFRNTIYF. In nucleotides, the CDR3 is TGCAGCGTTGTGTCGGGCTTCCGAAACACCATATATTTT.

CDR3 protein: CASSLRGSDQPQHF. In DNA form, the CDR3 reads TGTGCCAGCAGCTTAAGAGGGTCCGACCAGCCCCAGCATTTT. The J gene is TRBJ1-5, the V gene TRBV13; D gene ambiguous. Germline CDR1 PRHDT, CDR2 FYEKMQ (reference sequence). The CDR3 covers 14 residues. V was pared by 2 bases and J by 7 bases, with 12 bases between. Complete variable domain (other parts from reference TRBV13 and TRBJ1-5): AAGVIQSPRHLIKEKRETATLKCYPIPRHDTVYWYQQGPGQDPQFLISFYEKMQSDKGSIPDRFSAQQFSDYHSELNMSSLELGDSALYFCASSLRGSDQPQHFGDGTRLSIL.